Presented here are 19 T cell receptor beta chains from one specimen sequenced in a study of Graves' ophthalmopathy and Graves' hyperthyroidism. Amplified material comprised TCR beta CDR3 regions derived from RNA transcripts. HTBI primers were employed in first-round RT-PCR, then a second-round multiplex PCR followed. TCRdb re-called the multiplex PCR reads with MiXCR, one entry per CDR3 protein. The table shows about 700,000 distinct CDR3 sequences, with roughly 41% occurring only once. Specimen: peripheral blood. The receptor set was obtained from an adult man with Graves' ophthalmopathy.

The sample holds many counts of this clonotype. The rearrangement uses TRBV7-9 and TRBJ2-2; tentative D call: TRBD1 (6 bases). There are 17 residues in the CDR3. Germline V lookup: CDR1 SEHNR, CDR2 FQNEAQ (reference sequence). With 5 bases removed from V and 4 bases from J, the gap between germline ends came to 20 bases. CDR3: CASSPLDRKDITGELFF. The CDR3, as DNA: TGTGCCAGCAGCCCGCTCGACAGGAAGGATATCACCGGGGAGCTGTTTTTT.

This chain uses TRBV2 with TRBJ2-7; D unclear. This CDR3 spans 11 amino acids. V lost 6 bases to trimming and J lost 5 bases, with 8 bases between them. CDR1 and CDR2 from the germline V gene are SNHLY and FYNNEI. The CDR3 reads CASSGFHEQYF. CDR3 nucleotide sequence: TGTGCCAGCAGCGGATTCCACGAGCAGTACTTC.

This clonotype was seen repeatedly, ten times or more. The V gene is TRBV24-1, the J gene TRBJ1-4; 10 bases line up with TRBD1. The CDR3 is made up of 16 amino acids. V was clipped by 4 bases and J by 8 bases; unmatched bases: 9. Looked up from germline, CDR1 is KGHDR and CDR2 is SFDVKD. This CDR3 reads CATSDPTGTGEEKLFF. DNA of the CDR3: TGTGCCACCAGTGACCCAACCGGGACAGGGGAGGAAAAACTGTTTTTT.

Comments on this clonotype: A much more abundant neighbour one base away suggests this may be a read error. The J gene is TRBJ1-6, the V gene TRBV7-9; the D is unclear. Germline CDR1 SEHNR, CDR2 FQNEAQ (reference sequence). The CDR3 has 13 amino acids. The CDR3 spells CASTLAKLAPLHF. CDR3 coding DNA: TGTGCCAGCACCTTAGCCAAATTAGCACCCCTCCACTTT.

This clonotype was recorded at least ten times. This chain connects TRBV29-1 to TRBJ1-4, with a tentative D call TRBD1 (6 bases). With 5 bases removed from V and 7 bases from J, the gap between germline ends came to 14 bases. The V gene's germline CDR1 is SQVTM and CDR2 ANQGSEA. The CDR3 runs to 13 residues. The CDR3 DNA reads TGCAGCGTTTTTGGGGGCCAGGGTGAAAAACTGTTTTTT. This codes for CSVFGGQGEKLFF.

Ten or more counts support this clonotype. The genes are TRBV5-1 and TRBJ2-2, with 9 bases matching TRBD1. CDR3 length: 15 amino acids. Trimming at V came to 4 bases and at J to 4 bases, leaving 5 bases not matched to a gene. CDR1 SGHRS and CDR2 YFSETQ come from the germline V gene. The CDR3 is CASSNRGQGTGELFF. CDR3 DNA sequence: TGCGCCAGCAGCAACAGGGGGCAAGGCACCGGGGAGCTGTTTTTT.

The chain carries TRBV10-3 and TRBJ2-7; 9 bases fit TRBD1. The germline V gene has CDR1 ENHRY and CDR2 SYGVKD. Trimming removed 6 bases from V and 2 bases from J; junction bases left unmatched: 5. The CDR3 has 14 residues. CDR3 in DNA: TGTGCCATCAGCCGGACAGGGGAAACCTACGAGCAGTACTTC. Protein sequence: CAISRTGETYEQYF.

This chain links TRBV29-1 with TRBJ2-7; 8 positions agree with TRBD2. V was clipped by 7 bases and J by 0 bases; unmatched bases: 8. CDR1 SQVTM and CDR2 ANQGSEA come from the germline V gene. This CDR3 spans 14 amino acids. CDR3 bases: TGCAGCGGGGGGGCAGCGGGGGTCTCCTACGAGCAGTACTTC. Its translation: CSGGAAGVSYEQYF.

The chain couples TRBV2 to TRBJ1-2; 7 nucleotides align to TRBD1. The CDR3 is 13 amino acids. The V and J ends lost 1 base and 8 bases, in that order; junction bases with no gene match: 4. Germline assignment: CDR1 SNHLY and CDR2 FYNNEI. The CDR3 spells CASSEGTGGGYTF. The CDR3 region has the DNA TGTGCCAGCAGTGAAGGGACAGGCGGCGGCTACACCTTC.

This clonotype was detected only once. DNA for the CDR3: TGCGCCAGCAGTGTGTCTGGGACAGAACTTCTTAGCAATCAGCCCCAGCATTTT. Encoded protein: CASSVSGTELLSNQPQHF. The V call is TRBV10-1, the J call TRBJ1-5, with 7 bases fitting TRBD1. Trimming cost V 4 bases and J 0 bases; bases outside gene matches: 12. Germline V lookup: CDR1 WNHNN, CDR2 SYGVQD (reference sequence). This CDR3 is built from 18 residues.

Only a few counts were recorded for this clonotype. This sequence joins TRBV7-3 and TRBJ1-2, with D possibly TRBD1 on 6 matching bases. The V and J ends lost 5 bases and 4 bases respectively, with 17 bases between them. Germline V lookup: CDR1 SGHTA, CDR2 FQGTGA. This CDR3 comprises 15 residues. CDR3 region: CASSPRGGAGYGYTF. The DNA of the CDR3 is TGTGCCAGCAGCCCTCGGGGGGGGGCCGGCTATGGCTACACCTTC.

With respect to this clonotype: One junction end disagrees with the germline gene, perhaps due to a read error. The chain joins TRBV7-9 to TRBJ1-1; the D gene is possibly TRBD1 (6 bases). In germline, CDR1 is SEHNR, CDR2 FQNEAQ (reference sequence). The CDR3 sequence is 15 residues long. The CDR3, as DNA: TGTGTCAGCAGCGAAAGGACAGACAAGAACACTGAAGCTTTCTTT. Translation gives CVSSERTDKNTEAFF. Full variable domain (missing parts from reference TRBV7-9 and TRBJ1-1): DTGVSQNPRHKITKRGQNVTFRCDPISEHNRLYWYRQTLGQGPEFLTYFQNEAQLEKSRLLSDRFSAERPKGSFSTLEIQRTEQGDSAMYLCVSSERTDKNTEAFFGQGTRLTVV.

To note about this clonotype: The junction departs from the called germline gene at one end, perhaps through a read error. J is TRBJ1-5 and V is TRBV10-3; D is perhaps TRBD1 (6 bases). The CDR3 spans 15 residues. Germline loops: CDR1 ENHRY, CDR2 SYGVKD. The DNA for the CDR3 is TGTGCCAGCAGTTACGCGGGGGGCTCCAATCAGCCCCAGCATTTT. Amino acid sequence: CASSYAGGSNQPQHF.

The genes are TRBV7-9 and TRBJ1-2; 9 nucleotides line up with TRBD1. V shed 2 bases, J shed 8 bases, and the junction held 12 bases outside the gene matches. The CDR3 sequence is 16 residues long. CDR1 and CDR2 from the germline V gene are SEHNR and FQNEAQ (reference sequence). Here the CDR3 DNA reads TGTGCCAGCAGCTTACCGGGACAGGGTGTCGGTCGCGGCTACACCTTC. Encoded protein: CASSLPGQGVGRGYTF. The entire variable domain, with the rest obtained from reference TRBV7-9 and TRBJ1-2, is as follows: DTGVSQNPRHKITKRGQNVTFRCDPISEHNRLYWYRQTLGQGPEFLTYFQNEAQLEKSRLLSDRFSAERPKGSFSTLEIQRTEQGDSAMYLCASSLPGQGVGRGYTFGSGTRLTVV.

This clonotype has just a few counts. V gene TRBV14 combines with J gene TRBJ2-2; 11 nucleotides line up with TRBD1. Per germline, CDR1 SGHDN and CDR2 FVKESK. Germline trimming cut 3 bases from V and 8 bases from J; bases unmatched to any gene: 5. The CDR3 has 15 amino acids. Written as DNA, the CDR3 is TGTGCCAGCAGCCACCGGACAGGGGGCGCGGGGGAGCTGTTTTTT. This encodes CASSHRTGGAGELFF. The full variable domain, its missing parts supplied by reference TRBV14 and TRBJ2-2, is EAGVTQFPSHSVIEKGQTVTLRCDPISGHDNLYWYRRVMGKEIKFLLHFVKESKQDESGMPNNRFLAERTGGTYSTLKVQPAELEDSGVYFCASSHRTGGAGELFFGEGSRLTVL.

This clonotype was recorded once. The rearrangement links TRBV25-1 to TRBJ1-6; TRBD1 matches at 7 bases. Trimming removed 11 bases from V and 7 bases from J; junction bases left unmatched: 26. Germline CDR1 MGHDK, CDR2 SYGVNS. This CDR3 has 19 amino acids. The CDR3 bases are TGTGCCTGGACGCCCGGGGACAGACCCGGCCGAAGAGTAAATTCACCCCTCCACTTT. Translation gives CAWTPGDRPGRRVNSPLHF.

This clonotype was recorded at least ten times. The rearrangement links TRBV7-9 to TRBJ1-2; 8 positions match TRBD1. CDR1 and CDR2 (germline): SEHNR, FQNEAQ (reference sequence). There are 13 residues in the CDR3. Trimming cost V 7 bases and J 4 bases; bases outside gene matches: 5. The CDR3 protein is CASIGQGGYGYTF. In DNA, the CDR3 is TGTGCCAGCATCGGACAGGGCGGCTATGGCTACACCTTC.

V usage is TRBV7-3 and J usage is TRBJ1-5, with 8 nucleotides matching TRBD1. CDR1 and CDR2 (germline): SGHTA, FQGTGA. The CDR3 covers 16 residues. V was clipped by 5 bases and J by 5 bases; unmatched bases: 11. CDR3 loop: CASSTTGTGAYQPQHF. The CDR3 region has the DNA TGTGCCAGCAGCACAACGGGGACAGGTGCTTATCAGCCCCAGCATTTT.

This clonotype was counted only a few times. V usage is TRBV10-3 and J usage is TRBJ2-5, with D possibly being TRBD1 (5 bases). Between the trimmed V and J ends, which lost 10 bases and 1 base, there was a span of 16 bases. This CDR3 comprises 14 residues. Germline values: CDR1 ENHRY, CDR2 SYGVKD. In DNA form, the CDR3 reads TGTGCCAGCAGGACCCCAGGGATCCAAGAGACCCAGTACTTC. Protein product: CASRTPGIQETQYF.